What follows describes a single T cell receptor beta chain. Its antigen is unknown. The germline V and J ends were trimmed by 0 bases and 6 bases, with 8 bases remaining between them. The CDR3 is 14 residues long. In germline, CDR1 is SNHLY, CDR2 FYNNEI. UMIs and sample barcodes were carried by the TCR alpha and TCR beta cDNA libraries that 5'RACE produced using constant-segment primers. In TCRdb, the 5' RACE reads were re-called with MiXCR into one record per CDR3 protein. This repertoire shows tens of thousands of distinct CDR3 sequences, approximately 16% found once; its top ten account for approximately 40%. The record originates from a study of T-cell memory formation after mild COVID-19. Study at large: TCR clusters mostly belonged to single donors.

Study outcomes and limitations: The study found balanced CD4/CD8 in clones contracting day 15 to 85 and a CD4+ lean in later expanders.

The sequence was obtained from a man aged 18 to 30 who had mild COVID-19 (a few samples of this study predate the infection). Cell type and time point are not known. The chain recombines TRBV2 with TRBJ2-2, with D hard to call. The source material was PBMCs or a T cell subset sorted from them (not recorded which). Here the CDR3 reads CASSEARSPGELFF. CDR3 DNA: TGTGCCAGCAGTGAAGCCCGGTCTCCCGGGGAGCTGTTTTTT.